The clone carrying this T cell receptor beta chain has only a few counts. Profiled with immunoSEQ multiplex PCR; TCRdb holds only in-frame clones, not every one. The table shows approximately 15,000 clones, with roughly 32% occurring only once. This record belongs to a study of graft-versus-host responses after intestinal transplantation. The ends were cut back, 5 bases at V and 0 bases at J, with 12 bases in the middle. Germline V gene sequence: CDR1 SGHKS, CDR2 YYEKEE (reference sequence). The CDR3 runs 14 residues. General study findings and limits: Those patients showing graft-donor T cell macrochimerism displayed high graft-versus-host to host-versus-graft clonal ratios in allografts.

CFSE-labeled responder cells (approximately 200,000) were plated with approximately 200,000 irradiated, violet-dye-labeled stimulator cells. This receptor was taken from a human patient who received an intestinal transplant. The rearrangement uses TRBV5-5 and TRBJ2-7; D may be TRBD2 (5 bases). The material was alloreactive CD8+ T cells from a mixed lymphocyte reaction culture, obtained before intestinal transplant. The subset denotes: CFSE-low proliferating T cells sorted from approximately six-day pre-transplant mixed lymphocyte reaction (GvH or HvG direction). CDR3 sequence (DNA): TGTGCCAGCAGTGACGGCGGGTTCTCCTACGAGCAGTACTTC. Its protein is CASSDGGFSYEQYF.